The entry below describes one T cell receptor (beta chain). Clones were read by immunoSEQ multiplex PCR, and TCRdb kept only the in-frame ones, dropping some. The table includes approximately 70,000 clones, 80% to 90% detected once. The investigators sampled blood at baseline, at cycle 4 day 1, and at cycle 7 day 1. This specimen belongs to a study of OX40 agonist ivuxolimab in advanced cancers. Looking at the study overall: At doses from 0.01 to 10 mg/kg, patients were given intravenous ivuxolimab every 2 weeks.

Trimming took off 6 bases at V and 5 bases at J, with 13 bases between the two ends. CDR1 SGHTA and CDR2 FQGTGA come from the germline V gene. The CDR3 totals 13 residues. This chain connects TRBV7-3 to TRBJ1-2; no clear D. The sample in question was CD4+ or CD8+ T cells sorted from blood, obtained in a trial of the OX40 agonist ivuxolimab. The TCR sequence derives from an adult with an advanced solid tumor such as melanoma, head and neck, liver or kidney cancer. CDR3 protein: CASSRADSYGYTF. The CDR3 DNA reads TGTGCCAGCAGTCGGGCGGATTCTTATGGCTACACCTTC.